The rows below give T cell receptor beta chains drawn from one sample of a study of shared clonotypes between healthy human individuals. Only in-frame clones appear in the TCRdb table, and some are missing; sequencing was by immunoSEQ multiplex PCR. This table holds 2 million to 2.5 million clones, under 95% found once. Sequencing was carried out using naive CD4+ T cells from PBMCs. The receptors shown here come from a man younger than 35 in good health. Some clones in this sample may be carry-over from other donors' samples. The CDR3 runs from the conserved cysteine through the conserved F or W. Fields, in order: CDR3 length, V gene, J gene, clone size, D gene, CDR3 DNA, CDR3 protein. A D gene is named only where the DNA matches it firmly. Expanded clones are given a class, and other clones once, few, many or no size at all.

14	TRBV5-6	TRBJ1-5	.	TRBD1	TGTGCCAGCAGCTCGGGACAGATCAATCAGCCCCAGCATTTT	CASSSGQINQPQHF
16	TRBV15	TRBJ2-7	.	.	TGTGCCACCAGCCACGAGAGCGTGCGGACGACCTACGAGCAGTACTTC	CATSHESVRTTYEQYF
11	TRBV9	TRBJ1-2	.	.	TGTGCCAGCAGCGCCCGTGGGGGCTACACCTTC	CASSARGGYTF
16	TRBV27	TRBJ2-3	.	TRBD2	TGTGCCAGCAGTACCGGGACTAGCGGGAGAACAGATACGCAGTATTTT	CASSTGTSGRTDTQYF
15	TRBV11-1	TRBJ2-3	once	TRBD2	TGTGCCAGCAGCCAAGCGGGAGCCCGCACAGATACGCAGTATTTT	CASSQAGARTDTQYF
14	TRBV30	TRBJ2-7	.	TRBD2	TGTGCCTGGACGGGGCTAGCGGGAAGTGGCGAGCAGTACTTC	CAWTGLAGSGEQYF
16	TRBV6-4	TRBJ1-2	.	.	TGTGCCAGCAGTGGGGACGGTGCAACTGATAACTATGGCTACACCTTC	CASSGDGATDNYGYTF
16	TRBV5-6	TRBJ2-6	.	.	TGTGCCAGCAGCTCAACCAAACAGGCTGGGGCCAACGTCCTGACTTTC	CASSSTKQAGANVLTF
14	TRBV9	TRBJ2-2	.	.	TGTGCCAGCAGCGTAAATGTCTACACCGGGGAGCTGTTTTTT	CASSVNVYTGELFF
17	TRBV5-1	TRBJ2-7	.	.	TGCGCCAGCAGCCCAGAATTTACGGACCACCTACCCTACGAGCAGTACTTC	CASSPEFTDHLPYEQYF
18	TRBV6-1	TRBJ1-2	.	.	TGTGCCAGCAGTGAAACGGCTGGTATCAGGGGCGGAAACTATGGCTACACCTTC	CASSETAGIRGGNYGYTF
15	TRBV4-2	TRBJ2-7	.	.	TGTGCCAGCAGCCAAGAGTCCGGCAGAGCCTACGAGCAGTACTTC	CASSQESGRAYEQYF
13	TRBV30	TRBJ2-1	.	.	TGTGCCTGGAGTGGGACTACCTACAATGAGCAGTTCTTC	CAWSGTTYNEQFF
15	TRBV5-1	TRBJ2-2	.	.	TGCGCCAGCAGCGACCTTAGCGGAGGCACCGGGGAGCTGTTTTTT	CASSDLSGGTGELFF
15	TRBV27	TRBJ2-1	.	.	TGTGCCAGCAACCCTAAGCCCAGTGGGACGATTGAGCAGTTCTTC	CASNPKPSGTIEQFF
11	TRBV20-1	TRBJ2-3	.	.	TGCAGCGTCTTCGCGGATCTCCCAAGAGATTTT	CSVFADLPRDF
20	TRBV5-1	TRBJ2-3	.	.	TGCGCCAGCAGCTTGGGAGCCTTGGGGGCTAGCGGTCCCCGTGCCCTTACGCAGTATTTT	CASSLGALGASGPRALTQYF
15	TRBV18	TRBJ1-2	.	TRBD1	TGTGCCAGCTCCCGGGACAGTGGATTTGTCTATGGCTACACCTTC	CASSRDSGFVYGYTF
12	TRBV28	TRBJ1-2	.	.	TGTGCCAGTCCCCTCCCGGGGGGCGGCTACACCTTC	CASPLPGGGYTF
14	TRBV4-2	TRBJ1-2	.	TRBD1	TGTGCCAGCAGCCAAACCGACAGGGACTATGGCTACACCTTC	CASSQTDRDYGYTF
13	TRBV19	TRBJ2-1	.	.	TGTGCCAGTAGTATAGGTCAGGACAATGAGCAGTTCTTC	CASSIGQDNEQFF
17	TRBV27	TRBJ2-7	.	TRBD1	TGTGCCAGCAGTTTGGCCGGGGAACAGGGGTCCCGCCGTGTACAGTACTTC	CASSLAGEQGSRRVQYF
15	TRBV6-6	TRBJ1-1	.	.	TGTGCCAGCAGTGGCCCTTCGGGGGTTCAGGCTGAAGCTTTCTTT	CASSGPSGVQAEAFF
13	TRBV29-1	TRBJ1-1	.	TRBD1	TGCAGCGTTGGGACAGGGGTGGCCACTGAAGCTTTCTTT	CSVGTGVATEAFF
15	TRBV28	TRBJ1-1	.	.	TGTGCCAGCAGTTTGTTGGGCAGCTCGAACACTGAAGCTTTCTTT	CASSLLGSSNTEAFF
15	TRBV27	TRBJ2-2	.	.	TGTGCCAGCAGTTTTCTGGGCGTGGTCACCGGGGAGCTGTTTTTT	CASSFLGVVTGELFF
14	TRBV2	TRBJ1-5	.	.	TGTGCCAGCAGTGTCAGGGGTTCCAATCAGCCCCAGCATTTT	CASSVRGSNQPQHF
16	TRBV28	TRBJ2-7	.	TRBD2	TGTGCCAGCAGCCAAAGGGGACTAGCGGGAGATCGCGAGCAGTACTTC	CASSQRGLAGDREQYF
15	TRBV9	TRBJ2-2	once	.	TGTGCCAGCGGCCGGCGGTCTCCTGGAACCGGGGAGCTGTTTTTT	CASGRRSPGTGELFF
11	TRBV6-6	TRBJ1-2	.	.	TGTGCCAGCCAGCAGGGGTATGGCTACACCTTC	CASQQGYGYTF
17	TRBV10-3	TRBJ1-4	.	TRBD1	TGTGCCACCAGATGGGACAGGGCTATTCCCCCCAATGAAAAACTGTTTTTT	CATRWDRAIPPNEKLFF
16	TRBV4-2	TRBJ2-1	.	.	TGTGCCAGCAGCCAAGATAAGAAAAGGGGAAGGAATGAGCAGTTCTTC	CASSQDKKRGRNEQFF
11	TRBV28	TRBJ1-1	.	.	TGTGCCAGCAGTCTAACAGTTGAAGCTTTCTTT	CASSLTVEAFF
16	TRBV5-6	TRBJ2-7	.	TRBD2	TGTGCCAGCAGCCCGGTAGCGGGCCGGACCGTTTACGAGCAGTACTTC	CASSPVAGRTVYEQYF
14	TRBV28	TRBJ2-2	.	.	TGTGCCAGCAGGGGTAGCGCGAACACCGGGGAGCTGTTTTTT	CASRGSANTGELFF
14	TRBV5-1	TRBJ2-2	.	.	TGCGCCAGCGAGTTGGGGGATAGGACCGGGGAGCTGTTTTTT	CASELGDRTGELFF
16	TRBV15	TRBJ2-5	.	TRBD2	TGTGCCACCAGGGTTTCAAGCGGGAGTGGTCGAGAGACCCAGTACTTC	CATRVSSGSGRETQYF
15	TRBV5-1	TRBJ2-1	.	TRBD2	TGCGCCAGCAGCCCTAGCGGGAGGGCAGTAGGTGAGCAGTTCTTC	CASSPSGRAVGEQFF